This T cell receptor (delta chain) is from a study of delta chains in infants with herpesvirus infections (dated by TCRdb to the early 2020s). With regard to the full study: To characterize gammadelta T cell responses to primary cytomegalovirus (CMV) infection, researchers prospectively followed a birth cohort of Ugandan infants starting at birth. The study looked for a public fetal Vdelta1/Vgamma8 gammadelta TCR clonotype in infants infected with CMV after birth. From PBMC, gammadelta TCRs were sequenced for around 19 CMV-infected infants (one congenitally infected) and 8 or 9 CMV-uninfected infants who had sufficient sample available. Infant blood samples were grouped into approximate age categories of 1.5, 4, 8 and 12 months. Previously published Belgian fetal and cord blood gammadelta TCR data were included only for comparison and were not generated in this cohort. Study-level results and caveats: The public clonotype was detected only at the first time point after infection and was not found in uninfected infants or in infants infected after 120 days. Of about 19 CMV-infected infants, 4 carried the public Vdelta1 clonotype: three infants infected postnatally before 120 days of age and the congenitally infected infant. Public-clonotype frequency among Vdelta1 cells appeared to be inversely correlated with age at infection and was observed to decay rapidly, seemingly without persisting beyond 2 to 3 months. Limitations noted by the authors included a small sample size and a lack of race- or environment-matched controls, because nearly all Ugandans acquire CMV before adulthood. In CMV-uninfected infants, the public clonotype might still be present but below the detection limit.

The CDR3 spans 24 residues, from the cysteine through the phenylalanine. The retained sequence is limited to the CDR3, 72 bases, with the frame set at the first base. According to the germline V gene, CDR1 reads TSWWSYY and CDR2 reads QGS. V is pruned by 5 bases and J by 2 bases, leaving 26 bases of the junction without a gene match. The library was made by RT-PCR. PBMC RNA was reverse transcribed with SuperScript II using gamma-chain- and delta-chain-specific primers to generate TCR cDNA. After purification with AMPure XP beads, the cDNA was amplified and indexed with Illumina adapters using the Nextera XT Index Kit. Sequencing of gammadelta TCR libraries was carried out on an Illumina MiSeq using a V2 300-cycle kit. The study's own analysis went as follows. Using MiXCR v2.1.12, CDR3 sequences were assembled, and reads were mapped onto D, J and V genes obtained from GenBank. VDJtools v1.2.1 was used to perform repertoire analyses of the CDR3 clonotypes. In TCRdb, clones were called once more from the public reads by CATT, and rows of identical DNA were later combined. What appears here as the V and J calls and clone size reflects TCRdb's work, not the paper's. The sample records 300 to 400 delta-chain clones, 7.4% of which are singletons. Together, the top ten hold roughly 16% of the sample.

Points on this clone: It has no known antigen specificity. The input lacks base qualities; no much larger clone sits a single base away.

Infants were enrolled after their mothers, pregnant women receiving prenatal care in Kampala, Uganda, were recruited, and documentation of maternal HIV status was required. Home visits to families took place weekly, and collection of infant clinical information, oral swabs and peripheral blood began at 6 weeks of age and was repeated every 4 months after that. Blood was drawn into heparin tubes, and PBMC were isolated via Ficoll-Paque density gradient centrifugation and then cryopreserved. This sample comprised peripheral blood, obtained at time point 2 of longitudinal follow-up. This sequence uses TRDV1 and TRDJ2, with 13 bases in between that match TRDD3. The TCR originated in a human donor who was a Ugandan infant, either HIV-exposed or HIV-unexposed (not recorded which). CDR3 sequence: CALGKNSPRSPYWGIRGLTAQLFF. Here is the DNA: TGTGCTCTTGGGAAAAACTCCCCCCGATCGCCTTACTGGGGGATACGCGGGTTGACAGCACAACTCTTCTTT.